One and the same sample provided the 22 T cell receptor beta chains below, sequenced in a study of identical twins. Via MiXCR, TCRdb re-called the 5' RACE reads, giving one row per CDR3 protein. The sample has 250,000 or so distinct CDR3 sequences; about 8% are singletons. These same data were also listed under a study on yellow fever vaccine responses in identical twins.

Sequenced input: CD8+ T cells sorted from blood. The receptors come from a woman in her late teens or twenties in good health.

This clonotype was recorded a few times. V gene TRBV4-3 combines with J gene TRBJ2-1; 10 positions match TRBD2. Germline trimming cut 3 bases from V and 4 bases from J; bases unmatched to any gene: 6. CDR3 length: 16 residues. The germline V gene has CDR1 LGHNA and CDR2 YSLEER. The CDR3 is CASSQERLAGYNEQFF. The CDR3 bases are TGCGCCAGCAGCCAGGAAAGACTAGCGGGTTACAATGAGCAGTTCTTC.

The chain uses TRBV29-1 and TRBJ2-1; TRBD2 matches at 8 bases. The germline V gene has CDR1 SQVTM and CDR2 ANQGSEA. The CDR3 runs to 15 residues. The junction had 16 bases not matched to a gene; V was cut back by 8 bases and J by 7 bases. CDR3 loop: CSTLLGTSGGNEQFF. CDR3 nucleotides: TGCAGCACCCTGCTCGGGACTTCGGGGGGGAATGAGCAGTTCTTC.

A few counts support this clonotype. The rearrangement links TRBV4-1 to TRBJ2-5, with TRBD2 as a possible D gene (6 bases). Germline loops: CDR1 MGHRA, CDR2 YSYEKL. The CDR3 sequence is 15 residues long. V lost 1 base, J lost 2 bases, and 11 bases lay in between. The CDR3, as DNA: TGCGCCAGCAGCCAAGGAGCGGGCATACAAGAGACCCAGTACTTC. It encodes CASSQGAGIQETQYF.

Only a few counts were recorded for this clonotype. V usage is TRBV7-9 and J usage is TRBJ2-5, with 8 bases identical to TRBD1. Germline CDR1 and CDR2: SEHNR and FQNEAQ (reference sequence). The J segment lost 1 base and the V segment lost 4 bases, leaving 11 bases of the junction unmatched. CDR3 length: 17 amino acids. CDR3 nucleotides: TGTGCCAGCAGCTCCCTCCGGGACAGGCATCTCCAAGAGACCCAGTACTTC. Translated, it gives CASSSLRDRHLQETQYF.

This clonotype was detected many times. This rearrangement joins TRBV5-1 to TRBJ2-1, with 9 bases that match TRBD2. The trim removed 1 base at V and 4 bases at J, leaving 3 bases unmatched. In germline, CDR1 is SGHRS, CDR2 YFSETQ. The CDR3 extends over 15 amino acids. The CDR3 sequence is CASSLSAGGYNEQFF. The CDR3 DNA is TGCGCCAGCAGCTTGTCTGCGGGAGGGTACAATGAGCAGTTCTTC.

This clonotype was counted at least ten times. The CDR3: CASQALTGYTGELFF. The CDR3 bases are TGTGCCAGCCAGGCCCTAACAGGGTACACCGGGGAGCTGTTTTTT. The chain links TRBV2 to TRBJ2-2; TRBD1 might be the D (6 bases). Germline V gene sequence: CDR1 SNHLY, CDR2 FYNNEI. V lost 8 bases and J 3 bases, leaving 16 bases between the germline ends. The CDR3 spans 15 residues.

The genes are TRBV7-9 and TRBJ2-1, with 10 bases aligning to TRBD1. The CDR3 runs to 14 residues. The junction had 7 bases not matched to a gene; V was cut back by 5 bases and J by 9 bases. Germline loops: CDR1 SEHNR, CDR2 FQNEAQ (reference sequence). CDR3: CASSQGTGEAEQFF. For the CDR3, the DNA is TGTGCCAGCAGCCAAGGGACAGGGGAGGCTGAGCAGTTCTTC. The full variable domain, its missing parts supplied by reference TRBV7-9 and TRBJ2-1, is DTGVSQNPRHKITKRGQNVTFRCDPISEHNRLYWYRQTLGQGPEFLTYFQNEAQLEKSRLLSDRFSAERPKGSFSTLEIQRTEQGDSAMYLCASSQGTGEAEQFFGPGTRLTVL.

In its sample, this clonotype was seen a few times. This chain's CDR3 is CASSFGVSEQYF. DNA for the CDR3: TGTGCCAGCAGCTTTGGGGTGAGCGAGCAGTACTTC. The chain joins TRBV13 to TRBJ2-7; D not certain. This CDR3 spans 12 amino acids. CDR1 is PRHDT and CDR2 is FYEKMQ in the germline V gene (reference sequence). V dropped 3 bases and J dropped 6 bases, with 9 bases sitting between them. The variable domain in full, with the rest retrieved from reference TRBV13 and TRBJ2-7, is AAGVIQSPRHLIKEKRETATLKCYPIPRHDTVYWYQQGPGQDPQFLISFYEKMQSDKGSIPDRFSAQQFSDYHSELNMSSLELGDSALYFCASSFGVSEQYFGPGTRLTVT.

The table lists this clonotype with a few counts. The V gene is TRBV7-9, the J gene TRBJ1-1; D may be TRBD1 (5 bases). This CDR3 comprises 13 residues. Trimming stripped 1 base from V and 6 bases from J, with 9 bases between. CDR1 is SEHNR and CDR2 is FQNEAQ in the germline V gene (reference sequence). DNA for the CDR3: TGTGCCAGCAGCTTAGTAGGGGAGCCTGAAGCTTTCTTT. Its protein is CASSLVGEPEAFF.

The gene calls are TRBV30 and TRBJ2-2; the D is unclear. The CDR3 runs 14 residues. V gave up 5 bases and J gave up 3 bases, with 13 bases separating them. The germline gives CDR1 GTSNPN, CDR2 SVGIG (reference sequence). CDR3 coding DNA: TGTGCCTGGGACACCATTTTAGACACCGGGGAGCTGTTTTTT. Its protein product is CAWDTILDTGELFF.

This clonotype was seen many times. V gene TRBV20-1 combines with J gene TRBJ1-5; D possibly corresponds to TRBD1 (6 bases). With 6 bases removed from V and 4 bases from J, the gap between germline ends came to 10 bases. This CDR3 is 12 amino acids long. The V gene's germline CDR1 is DFQATT and CDR2 SNEGSKA (reference sequence). The DNA for the CDR3 is TGCAGTGCCCGGACAGATAATCAGCCCCAGCATTTT. This codes for CSARTDNQPQHF.

Many counts were recorded for this clonotype. The rearrangement links TRBV4-3 to TRBJ2-7; D is perhaps TRBD1 (6 bases). The CDR3 loop spans 15 amino acids. The V end lost 3 bases, the J end lost 5 bases, and 17 bases lay between the germline ends. Germline-derived CDR1 and CDR2 are LGHNA and YSLEER. The CDR3 coding sequence is TGCGCCAGCAGCCACTCCAGGGGCCTGGGACACGAGCAGTACTTC. Its translation: CASSHSRGLGHEQYF.

This clonotype showed up many times. The V call is TRBV4-1, the J call TRBJ2-1, with 8 bases fitting TRBD2. The V and J ends lost 5 bases and 7 bases, in that order; junction bases with no gene match: 4. Germline V gives CDR1 MGHRA, CDR2 YSYEKL. This CDR3 comprises 13 residues. The CDR3: CASSVGGGNEQFF. The CDR3 nucleotides read TGCGCCAGCAGCGTCGGGGGGGGGAATGAGCAGTTCTTC.

This clonotype was seen ten or more times. The chain is built from TRBV7-9 and TRBJ2-5, with TRBD1 identical over 8 bases. Unmatched junction bases numbered 5, after V lost 2 bases and J lost 3 bases. The germline V gene encodes CDR1 SEHNR and CDR2 FQNEAQ (reference sequence). The CDR3 is made up of 15 amino acids. Here the CDR3 DNA reads TGTGCCAGCAGCTTATACCCAGGGGGCGAAGAGACCCAGTACTTC. It translates to CASSLYPGGEETQYF.

In its sample, this clonotype was seen many times. V and J are TRBV28 and TRBJ2-1; 13 nucleotides match TRBD2. With 11 bases clipped from V and 1 base from J, the junction kept 11 bases outside the gene matches. Germline CDR1 reads MDHEN; CDR2 reads SYDVKM. The CDR3 totals 17 residues. CDR3 region: CAVTGLAGSLSYNEQFF. DNA for the CDR3: TGTGCCGTCACGGGACTAGCGGGATCTCTATCCTACAATGAGCAGTTCTTC.

The J gene is TRBJ2-1, the V gene TRBV6-1, with no clear D. Germline V gene sequence: CDR1 MNHNS, CDR2 SASEGT. Trimming took off 5 bases at V and 6 bases at J, with 17 bases between the two ends. CDR3 length: 15 residues. CDR3: CASSRDTWMRNEQFF. As DNA, the CDR3 is TGTGCCAGCAGTAGAGACACGTGGATGCGCAATGAGCAGTTCTTC.

The chain recombines TRBV4-1 with TRBJ2-1; no reliable D call. V lost 0 bases to trimming and J lost 7 bases, with 16 bases between them. The CDR3 runs 16 residues. Germline loops: CDR1 MGHRA, CDR2 YSYEKL. CDR3 amino acids: CASSQESGVWENEQFF. DNA of the CDR3: TGCGCCAGCAGCCAAGAAAGTGGAGTATGGGAAAATGAGCAGTTCTTC.

This clonotype showed up just a few times. The chain couples TRBV9 to TRBJ2-1; 7 nucleotides match TRBD2. Germline CDR1 SGDLS, CDR2 YYNGEE. The length of the CDR3 is 17 residues. J was trimmed by 4 bases and V by 0 bases; bases with no gene match: 10. CDR3: CASSVVGRGDLYNEQFF. The CDR3, as DNA: TGTGCCAGCAGCGTAGTAGGACGGGGGGACCTATACAATGAGCAGTTCTTC.

This clonotype showed up many times. V gene TRBV5-1 combines with J gene TRBJ1-1, with D unresolved. The germline V gene encodes CDR1 SGHRS and CDR2 YFSETQ. CDR3 length equals 13 residues. V was clipped by 0 bases and J by 11 bases, with 14 bases between them. This CDR3 is CASSLAAGSEAFF. The CDR3 DNA is TGCGCCAGCAGCTTGGCCGCGGGATCAGAGGCTTTCTTT.

The chain carries TRBV28 and TRBJ2-3; 9 nucleotides line up with TRBD1. The V gene end was trimmed by 6 bases and the J gene end by 1 base; junction bases not matched to a gene: 5. Per the germline V gene, CDR1 is MDHEN and CDR2 is SYDVKM. This CDR3 region has 15 residues. The CDR3 DNA sequence: TGTGCCAGCAGCCTACAGGGGGCAGGCACAGATACGCAGTATTTT. Its translation: CASSLQGAGTDTQYF.

The genes are TRBV18 and TRBJ2-7, with D unresolved. V lost 4 bases and J lost 0, with 13 bases in between. CDR3 length: 15 residues. The V gene's germline CDR1 is KGHSH and CDR2 LQKENI. Written as DNA, the CDR3 is TGTGCCAGCTCACTTATGGACGGCAGCTCCTACGAGCAGTACTTC. Its translation is CASSLMDGSSYEQYF.

This clonotype has more than one count but fewer than ten. The chain is built from TRBV27 and TRBJ2-1; perhaps TRBD1 as D (6 bases). Trimming removed 2 bases from V and 5 bases from J, with 7 bases in between. The V gene's germline CDR1 is MNHEY and CDR2 SMNVEV (reference sequence). This CDR3 spans 13 amino acids. The CDR3: CASSLDRNNEQFF. The CDR3 bases are TGTGCCAGCAGTTTAGACAGGAACAATGAGCAGTTCTTC.